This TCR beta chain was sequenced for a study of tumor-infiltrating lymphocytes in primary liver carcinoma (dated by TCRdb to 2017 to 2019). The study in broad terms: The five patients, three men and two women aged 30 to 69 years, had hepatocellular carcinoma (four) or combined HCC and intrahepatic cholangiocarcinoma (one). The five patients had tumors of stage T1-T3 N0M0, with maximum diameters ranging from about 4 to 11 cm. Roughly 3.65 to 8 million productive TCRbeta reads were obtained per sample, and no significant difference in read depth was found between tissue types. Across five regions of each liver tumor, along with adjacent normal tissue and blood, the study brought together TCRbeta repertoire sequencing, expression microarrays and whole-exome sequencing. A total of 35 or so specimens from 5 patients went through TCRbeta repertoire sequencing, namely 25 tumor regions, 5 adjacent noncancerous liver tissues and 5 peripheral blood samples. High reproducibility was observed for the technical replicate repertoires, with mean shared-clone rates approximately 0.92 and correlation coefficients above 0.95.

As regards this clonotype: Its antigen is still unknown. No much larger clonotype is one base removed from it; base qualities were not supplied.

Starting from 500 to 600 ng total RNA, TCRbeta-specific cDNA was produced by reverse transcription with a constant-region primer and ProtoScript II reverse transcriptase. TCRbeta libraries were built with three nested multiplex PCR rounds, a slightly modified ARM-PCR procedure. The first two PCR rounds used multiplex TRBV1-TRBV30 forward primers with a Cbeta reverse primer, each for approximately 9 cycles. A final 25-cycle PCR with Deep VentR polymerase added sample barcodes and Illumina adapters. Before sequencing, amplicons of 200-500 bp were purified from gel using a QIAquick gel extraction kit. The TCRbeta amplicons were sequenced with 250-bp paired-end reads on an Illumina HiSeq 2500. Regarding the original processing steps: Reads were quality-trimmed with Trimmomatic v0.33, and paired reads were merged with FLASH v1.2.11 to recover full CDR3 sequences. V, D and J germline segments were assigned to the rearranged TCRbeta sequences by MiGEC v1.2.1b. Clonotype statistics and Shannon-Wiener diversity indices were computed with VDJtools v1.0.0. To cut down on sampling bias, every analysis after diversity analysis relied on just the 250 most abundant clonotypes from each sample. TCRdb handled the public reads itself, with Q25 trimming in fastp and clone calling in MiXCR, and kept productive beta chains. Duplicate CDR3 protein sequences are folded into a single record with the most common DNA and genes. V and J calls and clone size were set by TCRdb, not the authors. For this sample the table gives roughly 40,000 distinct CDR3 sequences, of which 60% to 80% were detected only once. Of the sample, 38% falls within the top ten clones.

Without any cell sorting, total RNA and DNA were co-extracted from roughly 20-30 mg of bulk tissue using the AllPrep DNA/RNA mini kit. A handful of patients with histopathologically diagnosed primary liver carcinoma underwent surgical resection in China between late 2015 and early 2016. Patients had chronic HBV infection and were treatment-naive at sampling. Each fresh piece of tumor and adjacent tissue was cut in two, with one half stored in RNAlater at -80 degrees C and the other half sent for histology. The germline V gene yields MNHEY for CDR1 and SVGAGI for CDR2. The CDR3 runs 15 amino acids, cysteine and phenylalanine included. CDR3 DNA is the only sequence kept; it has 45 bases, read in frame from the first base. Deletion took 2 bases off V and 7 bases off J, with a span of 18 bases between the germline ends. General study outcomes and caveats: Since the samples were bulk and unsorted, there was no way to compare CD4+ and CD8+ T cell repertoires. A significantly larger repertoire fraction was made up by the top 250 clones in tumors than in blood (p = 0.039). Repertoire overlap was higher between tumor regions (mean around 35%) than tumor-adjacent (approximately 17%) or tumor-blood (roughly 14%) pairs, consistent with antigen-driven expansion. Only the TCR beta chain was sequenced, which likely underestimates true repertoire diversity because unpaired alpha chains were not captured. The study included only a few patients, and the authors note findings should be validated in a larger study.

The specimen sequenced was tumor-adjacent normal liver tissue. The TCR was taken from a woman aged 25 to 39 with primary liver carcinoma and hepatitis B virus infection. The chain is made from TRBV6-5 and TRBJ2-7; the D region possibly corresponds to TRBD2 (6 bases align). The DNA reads TGTGCCAGCAGTTACCTGGCTAGCGAGAATAGTGAGCAGTACTTC. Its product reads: CASSYLASENSEQYF.